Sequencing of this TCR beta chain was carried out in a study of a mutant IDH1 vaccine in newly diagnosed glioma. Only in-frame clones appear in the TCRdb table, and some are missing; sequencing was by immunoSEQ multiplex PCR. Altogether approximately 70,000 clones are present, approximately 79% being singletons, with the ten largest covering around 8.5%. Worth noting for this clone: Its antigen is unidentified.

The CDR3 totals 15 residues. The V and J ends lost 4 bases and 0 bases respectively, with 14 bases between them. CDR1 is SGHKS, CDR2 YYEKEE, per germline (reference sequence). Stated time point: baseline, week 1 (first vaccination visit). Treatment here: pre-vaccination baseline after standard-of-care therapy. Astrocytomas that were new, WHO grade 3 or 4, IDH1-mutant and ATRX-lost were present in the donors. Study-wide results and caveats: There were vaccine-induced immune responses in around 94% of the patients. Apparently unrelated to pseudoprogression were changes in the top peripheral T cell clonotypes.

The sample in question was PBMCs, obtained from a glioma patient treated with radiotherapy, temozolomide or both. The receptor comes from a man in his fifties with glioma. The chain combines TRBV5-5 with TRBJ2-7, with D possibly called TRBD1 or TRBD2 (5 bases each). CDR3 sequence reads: CASSLGRGSSYEQYF. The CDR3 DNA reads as TGTGCCAGCAGCCTGGGACGGGGAAGCTCCTACGAGCAGTACTTC. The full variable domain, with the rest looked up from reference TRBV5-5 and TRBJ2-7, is DAGVTQSPTHLIKTRGQQVTLRCSPISGHKSVSWYQQVLGQGPQFIFQYYEKEERGRGNFPDRFSARQFPNYSSELNVNALLLGDSALYLCASSLGRGSSYEQYFGPGTRLTVT.